This T cell receptor beta chain appears in the sequencing data of a study of T cell responses to AZD1222 COVID-19 vaccine. The study, taken as a whole, reports: Spike was spanned by vaccine-associated CD4 TCRs, which were dominant at 160-218 and 743-854. In a largely white British group with more females than males, clonal diversity was possibly underestimated. Repertoires were obtained solely post-peak T cell response. Reportedly, nearly half of unique spike TCRs recognized epitopes outside B.1.351/B.1.1.7 mutations.

The method was immunoSEQ multiplex PCR; TCRdb's version includes in-frame clones alone and lacks a portion of them. This sample has 110,000 or so clones, with 90% found just once. Of note for this clone: Antigen: not known.

Between the trimmed V and J ends, which lost 5 bases and 4 bases, there was a span of 11 bases. Germline loops: CDR1 SGHTA, CDR2 FQGNSA. The CDR3 covers 13 residues. This specimen was peripheral blood, taken 28 days after the second dose of the MenACWY control vaccine. This clonotype originated in an adult who received the MenACWY meningococcal vaccine as a control. This chain links TRBV7-2 with TRBJ2-5, with D perhaps matching TRBD1 (6 bases). The CDR3 loop reads CASSSDRLETQYF. The CDR3 DNA sequence: TGTGCCAGCAGCAGCGACAGGTTAGAGACCCAGTACTTC.